This is a list of T cell receptor beta chains from one sample in a study of spatial heterogeneity in lung cancer. TCRdb reprocessed the 5' RACE reads via MiXCR and lists one record per CDR3 protein. The sample includes more than 95,000 distinct CDR3 sequences, 9% to 15% of them seen just once. The sequences come from PBMCs, collected at follow-up. These receptors all come from a male donor with early-stage non-small cell lung cancer. Both conserved end residues are part of each CDR3. The D gene is left open where the match is weak. The size field is filled for only some rows; it gives once, few, many or a size class.

v_call,j_call,d_call,clone_size,cdr3_aa,cdr3_nt
TRBV7-9,TRBJ1-1,.,many,CASSPAFTEAFF,TGTGCCAGCAGCCCCGCTTTCACTGAAGCTTTCTTT
TRBV11-3,TRBJ2-7,.,.,CASSLYVDSYEQYF,TGTGCCAGCAGCTTGTACGTAGACAGCTACGAGCAGTACTTC
TRBV5-1,TRBJ2-7,.,many,CASSGKVSSYEQYF,TGCGCCAGCAGCGGGAAGGTGTCCTCCTACGAGCAGTACTTC
TRBV28,TRBJ1-6,TRBD1,few,CASSAGRGHNNSPLHF,TGTGCCAGCAGTGCCGGCAGGGGGCATAATAATTCACCCCTCCACTTT
TRBV7-6,TRBJ2-7,TRBD1,.,CASSLDRDDSYEQYF,TGTGCCAGCAGCCTAGACAGGGACGACTCCTACGAGCAGTACTTC
TRBV5-1,TRBJ2-3,TRBD2,.,CASFTSGISNTQYF,TGCGCCAGCTTTACTAGCGGAATTTCCAATACGCAGTATTTT
TRBV7-9,TRBJ1-2,.,.,CASSPWHLLNYGYTF,TGTGCCAGCAGCCCCTGGCATCTACTTAACTATGGCTACACCTTC
TRBV2,TRBJ1-1,.,.,CASRLDRGDTEAFF,TGTGCCAGCAGGCTGGACAGAGGGGACACTGAAGCTTTCTTT
TRBV7-9,TRBJ2-7,.,.,CASSRVSSYEQYF,TGTGCCAGCAGCCGGGTCAGCTCCTACGAGCAGTACTTC
TRBV20-1,TRBJ1-5,.,.,CSAQRGASQPQHF,TGCAGTGCTCAACGGGGGGCAAGTCAGCCCCAGCATTTT
TRBV9,TRBJ2-2,.,few,CASSVGGWNTKELFF,TGTGCCAGCAGCGTAGGCGGGTGGAACACCAAGGAGCTGTTTTTT
TRBV9,TRBJ1-1,.,many,CASSTVQGYTEAFF,TGTGCCAGCAGCACCGTACAGGGATACACTGAAGCTTTCTTT
TRBV19,TRBJ2-4,TRBD1,few,CASSFAGGMKNIQYF,TGTGCCAGTAGTTTCGCAGGGGGCATGAAAAACATTCAGTACTTC
TRBV24-1,TRBJ2-1,TRBD1,.,CATRWSGQGFREQFF,TGTGCCACCAGGTGGAGCGGACAGGGGTTCCGTGAGCAGTTCTTC
TRBV28,TRBJ1-6,.,many,CASSPHRLGNSPLHF,TGTGCCAGCAGTCCCCACCGCTTGGGCAATTCACCCCTCCACTTT
TRBV20-1,TRBJ2-4,.,many,CSAIPLAKNIQYF,TGCAGTGCTATTCCCCTAGCCAAAAACATTCAGTACTTC
TRBV5-1,TRBJ2-7,.,.,CASSSDRTGSLLYEQYF,TGCGCCAGCAGCAGCGACAGGACGGGGTCCCTCCTCTACGAGCAGTACTTC
TRBV7-9,TRBJ2-1,TRBD2,many,CASSPRLAGGLDEQFF,TGTGCCAGCAGTCCGCGACTAGCGGGGGGGCTCGATGAGCAGTTCTTC
TRBV7-8,TRBJ1-1,TRBD1,few,CASRVGQASTEAFF,TGTGCCAGCAGAGTCGGACAGGCTAGCACTGAAGCTTTCTTT
TRBV10-3,TRBJ2-3,TRBD1,.,CAISGTLGQGADTQYF,TGTGCCATCAGTGGAACCCTCGGGCAGGGGGCAGATACGCAGTATTTT
TRBV28,TRBJ1-2,TRBD1,many,CASSPPGQGALGYTF,TGTGCCAGCAGTCCGCCGGGACAGGGGGCGCTTGGCTACACCTTC
TRBV28,TRBJ1-6,.,few,CASSSPAYNSPLHF,TGTGCCAGCAGCTCTCCGGCCTATAATTCACCCCTCCACTTT
TRBV12-3/TRBV12-4,TRBJ1-4,.,few,CASSILRGNEKLFF,TGTGCCAGCTCGATTCTCCGGGGTAATGAAAAACTGTTTTTT
TRBV9,TRBJ2-5,.,many,CASSVGGHIQETQYF,TGTGCCAGCAGCGTAGGGGGACATATCCAAGAGACCCAGTACTTC
TRBV5-1,TRBJ2-7,.,.,CASSPDTNRIYEQYF,TGCGCCAGCAGTCCTGACACCAACCGGATATACGAGCAGTACTTC
TRBV20-1,TRBJ1-5,TRBD1,many,CSAMGQNDQPQHF,TGCAGTGCTATGGGACAGAACGATCAGCCCCAGCATTTT
TRBV11-2,TRBJ1-1,.,.,CASSLLQAEAFF,TGTGCCAGCAGCCTCTTACAGGCTGAAGCTTTCTTT
TRBV6-6,TRBJ2-5,.,.,CASSRPNRETETQYF,TGTGCCAGCAGTAGACCCAACAGGGAAACGGAGACCCAGTACTTC
TRBV18,TRBJ1-1,.,.,CASSLGQGYSEAFF,TGTGCCAGCTCACTTGGCCAGGGATACAGTGAAGCTTTCTTT
TRBV20-1,TRBJ2-1,.,.,CSARARTTYNEQFF,TGCAGTGCTAGAGCGAGGACTACCTACAATGAGCAGTTCTTC
TRBV5-1,TRBJ2-3,TRBD1,many,CASSFRTGTTDTQYF,TGCGCCAGCAGCTTTCGGACAGGGACCACAGATACGCAGTATTTT
TRBV9,TRBJ2-3,TRBD2,.,CASSASGAIQGTQYF,TGTGCCAGCAGCGCTAGCGGGGCTATCCAGGGTACGCAGTATTTT
TRBV5-1,TRBJ1-2,.,.,CSSSLDTGAVTF,TGCTCCAGCAGCCTAGACACGGGGGCGGTCACCTTC
TRBV27,TRBJ1-6,.,few,CASSSLTGGSYNSPLHF,TGTGCCAGCAGTTCCCTGACAGGCGGCTCCTATAATTCACCCCTCCACTTT
TRBV24-1,TRBJ2-1,TRBD2,.,CATSDPGTSGGNEQFF,TGTGCCACCAGTGATCCCGGGACTAGCGGGGGGAATGAGCAGTTCTTC
TRBV5-1,TRBJ1-1,.,.,CASSPARGAGAEAFF,TGCGCCAGCAGCCCAGCTAGGGGGGCGGGGGCTGAAGCTTTCTTT
TRBV7-2,TRBJ2-1,TRBD2,few,CASSYLAGGRHEQFF,TGTGCCAGCAGCTATTTAGCGGGGGGCAGGCATGAGCAGTTCTTC
TRBV4-2,TRBJ1-5,.,many,CASSQDGLVSNQPQHF,TGTGCCAGCAGCCAAGATGGACTAGTTAGCAATCAGCCCCAGCATTTT
TRBV14,TRBJ2-7,.,.,CASSQTDSSYEQYF,TGTGCCAGCAGCCAAACCGACAGCTCCTACGAGCAGTACTTC
TRBV3-1,TRBJ1-1,.,few,CASSRIENTEAFF,TGTGCCAGCAGCCGTATAGAGAACACTGAAGCTTTCTTT